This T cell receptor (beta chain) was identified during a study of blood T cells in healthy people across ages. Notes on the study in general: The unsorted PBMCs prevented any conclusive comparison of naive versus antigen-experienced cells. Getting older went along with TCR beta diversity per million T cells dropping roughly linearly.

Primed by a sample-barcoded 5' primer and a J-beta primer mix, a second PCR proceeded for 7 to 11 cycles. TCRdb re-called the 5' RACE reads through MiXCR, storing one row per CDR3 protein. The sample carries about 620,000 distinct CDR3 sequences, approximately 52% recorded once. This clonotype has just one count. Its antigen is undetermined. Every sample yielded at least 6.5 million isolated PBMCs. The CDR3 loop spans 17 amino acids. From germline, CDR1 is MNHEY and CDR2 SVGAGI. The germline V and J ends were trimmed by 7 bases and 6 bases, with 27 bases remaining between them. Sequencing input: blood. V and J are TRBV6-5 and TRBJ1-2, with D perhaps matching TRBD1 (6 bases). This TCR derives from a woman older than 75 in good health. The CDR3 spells CASISLKGGGHFDGYTF. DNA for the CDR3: TGTGCCAGCATTTCCCTTAAGGGGGGAGGGCATTTCGATGGCTACACCTTC.